This T cell receptor beta chain was captured in a study of blood T cell repertoires in COVID-19. As for the study in general: Collection of acute and convalescent COVID-19 samples took place in the United States, Italy and Spain. PBMCs, B-cell-depleted T cells, or T cells were the source of the cDNA or gDNA that made up the material.

Trimming stripped 0 bases from V and 9 bases from J, with 12 bases between. CDR1 is LGHDT, CDR2 YNNKEL, per germline (reference sequence). CDR3 length: 14 amino acids. Original data processing: Estimated nucleated cell counts came from reference gene primer amplification. TCRdb's copy holds only in-frame clones and misses some; the assay was immunoSEQ multiplex PCR. From that table come the V and J calls and clone size; the DNA was used to work out D and trimming. The table has 150,000 to 200,000 clones, over 80% seen once. The source of this sequence is a woman aged 80 or over with active or convalescent COVID-19. The chain has TRBV3-1 (or the pseudogene TRBV3-2) and TRBJ2-1, with D possibly being TRBD2 (5 bases). The sequenced sample consisted of peripheral blood. The CDR3 sequence: CASSQETWAGEQFF. The CDR3 bases are TGTGCCAGCAGCCAAGAAACGTGGGCGGGTGAGCAGTTCTTC.